This is a list of T cell receptor beta chains from one sample in a study of CD8+ T cells in alopecia areata. Here immunoSEQ multiplex PCR was the method, and the copy in TCRdb shows in-frame clones only, minus some. Of about 200,000 clones listed, about three fifths are singletons. The sample in question was CD4+ T cells sorted from blood, obtained at week 4, from a patient treated with tofacitinib. These receptors were taken from a human donor with alopecia areata. CDR3s include the opening cysteine and the closing phenylalanine or tryptophan. D genes are given only for firm matches. Expanded clones get a size class; other rows say once, few or many, or leave the size out.

abundance	v_gene	j_gene	d_gene	CDR3nt	CDR3aa
once	TRBV2	TRBJ1-4	NA	TGTGCCAGCAGTTTACAGGGAAAACTGTTTTTT	CASSLQGKLFF
NA	TRBV10-3	TRBJ1-1	NA	TGTGCCGTCAGTGAGGTGAACACTGAAGCTTTCTTT	CAVSEVNTEAFF
NA	TRBV7-2	TRBJ1-4	NA	TGTGCCAGCAGCTCGGGGTTCAGTAATGAAAAACTGTTTTTT	CASSSGFSNEKLFF
NA	TRBV9	TRBJ2-3	TRBD1	TGTGCCAGCAGCGTTGCAGGGGGCGCAGATACGCAGTATTTT	CASSVAGGADTQYF
NA	TRBV25-1	TRBJ2-3	NA	TGTGCCAGCAGCGACCCTTTGGGAGATACGCAGTATTTT	CASSDPLGDTQYF
NA	TRBV5-1	TRBJ1-1	NA	TGCGCCAGCAGCGTTTGGGGGGCGAACACTGAAGCTTTCTTT	CASSVWGANTEAFF
once	TRBV30	TRBJ2-7	NA	TGTGCCTGGAGTCACAGGGTCGGCGAGCAGTACTTC	CAWSHRVGEQYF
NA	TRBV30	TRBJ2-1	NA	TGTGCCTGGAGTCCTAGAGGGGATCCAGGGAATGAGCAGTTCTTC	CAWSPRGDPGNEQFF
once	TRBV9	TRBJ2-2	NA	TGTGCCAGCTCGGGGGCGTCGAACACCGGGGAGCTGTTTTTT	CASSGASNTGELFF
few	TRBV25-1	TRBJ1-5	NA	TGTGCCAGCAGTGGAGGATGGGGTAGCAATCAGCCCCAGCATTTT	CASSGGWGSNQPQHF
NA	TRBV30	TRBJ1-2	NA	TGTGCCTGGAGTGTACTTGCAGCTAACTATGGCTACACCTTC	CAWSVLAANYGYTF
NA	TRBV12-5	TRBJ2-1	NA	TGTGCTAGTGGTTTGATGGACTCCAATGAGCAGTTCTTC	CASGLMDSNEQFF
NA	TRBV25-1	TRBJ2-5	TRBD1	TGTGCCAGCAGCTCACAGGGGATGGAAGAGACCCAGTACTTC	CASSSQGMEETQYF
NA	TRBV12-5	TRBJ2-5	TRBD1	TGTGCTAGTGGTTTGGCAGGGGGCGAAGAGACCCAGTACTTC	CASGLAGGEETQYF
NA	TRBV5-1	TRBJ2-5	TRBD2	TGCGCCAGCAGCCTAACCGGACTAGCGGTGGGGGAGACCCAGTACTTC	CASSLTGLAVGETQYF
NA	TRBV7-2	TRBJ2-5	NA	TGTGCCAGCAGCTCCTACAACCAAGAGACCCAGTACTTC	CASSSYNQETQYF
few	TRBV29-1	TRBJ2-2	NA	TGCAGCGTTAACACCGGGGAGCTGTTTTTT	CSVNTGELFF
NA	TRBV30	TRBJ1-6	NA	TGTGCCTGGAGTGTGACTGTCGGGAATTCACCCCTCCACTTT	CAWSVTVGNSPLHF
NA	TRBV5-1	TRBJ1-1	NA	TGCGCCAGCAGCTCCCGACCGGAGAACACTGAAGCTTTCTTT	CASSSRPENTEAFF
many	TRBV7-2	TRBJ2-5	NA	TGTGCCAGCAGCTTATTCCCCCGGACAAGGGAAGAGACCCAGTACTTC	CASSLFPRTREETQYF
NA	TRBV4-1	TRBJ2-3	NA	TGCGCCAGCAGCCATGGGTTAGCGGTTAGCACAGATACGCAGTATTTT	CASSHGLAVSTDTQYF
few	TRBV27	TRBJ1-2	NA	TGTGCCAGCAGTTCAGGACAGCAGTACTCTAACTATGGCTACACCTTC	CASSSGQQYSNYGYTF
NA	TRBV20-1	TRBJ1-2	NA	TGCAGTGCTAGTTGGGGGGAAGGCTACACCTTC	CSASWGEGYTF
once	TRBV6-5	TRBJ1-4	NA	TGTGCCAGCAGGGGCCTTTCAACTAATGAAAAACTGTTTTTT	CASRGLSTNEKLFF
NA	TRBV10-2	TRBJ2-2	NA	TGCGCCAGCAGTGAGGTCTCAGGGGTCACCGGGGAGCTGTTTTTT	CASSEVSGVTGELFF
NA	TRBV25-1	TRBJ1-5	NA	TGTGCCAGCACGCGGAATAGCAATCAGCCCCAGCATTTT	CASTRNSNQPQHF
NA	TRBV30	TRBJ2-3	NA	TGTGCCTGGACAGGAAGCACAGATACGCAGTATTTT	CAWTGSTDTQYF
NA	TRBV30	TRBJ2-3	NA	TGTGCCTGGACCAAACTTTTAGGGGATACGCAGTATTTT	CAWTKLLGDTQYF
NA	TRBV10-3	TRBJ1-2	NA	TGTGCCATCAGTGAGTCTGGCAGCTATGGCTACACCTTC	CAISESGSYGYTF
few	TRBV4-2	TRBJ2-5	TRBD2	TGTGCCAGCAGCCTAAATCAGCGGGGCCCCGAGGAGACCCAGTACTTC	CASSLNQRGPEETQYF
NA	TRBV5-1	TRBJ2-1	TRBD2	TGCGCCAGCAGCTTACCGGGACTAGCGCGGAACAATGAGCAGTTCTTC	CASSLPGLARNNEQFF
NA	TRBV29-1	TRBJ2-7	NA	TGCAGCGTTCTAGTCCGGGGTCCTCCCTACGAGCAGTACTTC	CSVLVRGPPYEQYF
few	TRBV5-4	TRBJ2-2	NA	TGTGCCAGCAGTCCCGGGACAACGAACACCGGGGAGCTGTTTTTT	CASSPGTTNTGELFF
NA	TRBV9	TRBJ1-2	NA	TGTGCCAGCAGCCATAGTGGGGGGAGAGATGGCTACACCTTC	CASSHSGGRDGYTF
NA	TRBV7-9	TRBJ1-2	TRBD1	TGTGCCAGCAGCCGGGACAGGCGGGATGGCTACACCTTC	CASSRDRRDGYTF
NA	TRBV7-2	TRBJ1-2	NA	TGTGCCAGCAGCCCAGGGCTTAATAACTATGGCTACACCTTC	CASSPGLNNYGYTF
NA	TRBV2	TRBJ2-3	NA	TGTGCCAGCAGCCCCGAGAGTCGAGATACGCAGTATTTT	CASSPESRDTQYF
NA	TRBV7-2	TRBJ2-5	NA	TGTGCCAGCAGCTTAAGCGGTCCTCCCCGACTGGAGACCCAGTACTTC	CASSLSGPPRLETQYF
few	TRBV4-2	TRBJ1-1	NA	TGTGCCAGCAGCCAAGATGTTTTCAGGGAGGCAGCTTTCTTT	CASSQDVFREAAFF
NA	TRBV2	TRBJ2-7	NA	TGTGCCACTTCCCCCTCCTACGAGCAGTACTTC	CATSPSYEQYF
NA	TRBV6-5	TRBJ2-7	NA	TGTGCCAGCAGTACAGGGGCGGGAGCCTACGAGCAGTACTTC	CASSTGAGAYEQYF
few	TRBV7-9	TRBJ2-5	NA	TGTGCCAGCAGCAGCGGACACCTACTGATCCAAGAGACCCAGTACTTC	CASSSGHLLIQETQYF
few	TRBV9	TRBJ2-2	TRBD1	TGTGCCAGCAGCGTAAGGACAGGGCCGAACACCGGGGAGCTGTTTTTT	CASSVRTGPNTGELFF
NA	TRBV6-7	TRBJ2-4	NA	TGTGCCAGCGGACCAGGAAACCCCCCGAAAAACATTCAGTACTTC	CASGPGNPPKNIQYF
NA	TRBV11-1	TRBJ2-7	NA	TGTGCCAGCAGCTTATCCGCGGGGTCAGAGTCCTACGAGCAGTACTTC	CASSLSAGSESYEQYF
NA	TRBV11-3	TRBJ1-2	TRBD1	TGTGCCAGCAGCCTGACAGGGGGCTATGGCTACACCTTC	CASSLTGGYGYTF
once	TRBV2	TRBJ1-5	NA	TGTGCCAGCAGCGACGATAATCAGCCCCAGCATTTT	CASSDDNQPQHF
few	TRBV29-1	TRBJ1-1	NA	TGCAGCGTTCGGGGGAAAGCGAACACTGAAGCTTTCTTT	CSVRGKANTEAFF
NA	TRBV5-6	TRBJ2-2	NA	TGTGCCAGCAGCTTGAACACCGGGGAGCTGTTTTTT	CASSLNTGELFF
once	TRBV5-7	TRBJ1-2	TRBD1	TGTGCCAGCAGCTATTCCCGGGACAGTTATGGCTACACCTTC	CASSYSRDSYGYTF
NA	TRBV20-1	TRBJ2-2	NA	TGCAGTGCTAGAGTCGCCGGGGAGCTGTTTTTT	CSARVAGELFF
few	TRBV4-1	TRBJ2-2	TRBD2	TGCGCCAGCAGCACCGGTAGACTAGCGGTAACCGGGGAGCTGTTTTTT	CASSTGRLAVTGELFF